This T cell receptor (beta chain) was found in a study of cytomegalovirus exposure and HLA in healthy donors. Findings and caveats of the study: Presence/absence analyses rested on an assumption that sequencing depth was roughly uniform across donors. There were some public TCRs occurring in many donors, but most TCR sequences were rare.

Of note for this clone: The antigen remains undetermined.

In the PCR, 60 Vbeta and 13 Jbeta primers were used. Clones were sequenced by immunoSEQ multiplex PCR, and TCRdb holds only the in-frame ones, with some missing. Among about 64,000 clones listed, roughly 73% were seen once. The ends lost 3 bases at V and 3 bases at J; junction bases unmatched: 6. The germline V gene has CDR1 KGHSH and CDR2 LQKENI. The CDR3 runs to 16 residues. V usage is TRBV18 and J usage is TRBJ2-1; 9 bases map to TRBD1. Sequencing was done on a sample of PBMCs. The receptor was isolated from a male donor in good health and CMV-seropositive. CDR3 nucleotides: TGTGCCAGCTCACCGACCGAGGGACAGGGCTACAATGAGCAGTTCTTC. Its protein is CASSPTEGQGYNEQFF.